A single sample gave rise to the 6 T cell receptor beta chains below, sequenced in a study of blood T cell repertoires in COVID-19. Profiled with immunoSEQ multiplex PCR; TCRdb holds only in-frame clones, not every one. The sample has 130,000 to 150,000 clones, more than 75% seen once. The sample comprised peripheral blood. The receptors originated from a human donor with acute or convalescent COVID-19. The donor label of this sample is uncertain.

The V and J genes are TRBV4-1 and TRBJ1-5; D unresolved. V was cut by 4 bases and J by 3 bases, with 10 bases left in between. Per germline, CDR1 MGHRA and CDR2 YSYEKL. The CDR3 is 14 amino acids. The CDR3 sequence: CASSLYGVNQPQHF. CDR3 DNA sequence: TGCGCCAGCAGCCTGTACGGGGTCAATCAGCCCCAGCATTTT.

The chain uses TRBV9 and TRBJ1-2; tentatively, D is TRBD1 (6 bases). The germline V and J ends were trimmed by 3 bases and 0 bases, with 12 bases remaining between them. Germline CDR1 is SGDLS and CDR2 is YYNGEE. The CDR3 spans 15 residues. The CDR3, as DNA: TGTGCCAGCAGCGCACCGGGACACCCTAACTATGGCTACACCTTC. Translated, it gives CASSAPGHPNYGYTF.

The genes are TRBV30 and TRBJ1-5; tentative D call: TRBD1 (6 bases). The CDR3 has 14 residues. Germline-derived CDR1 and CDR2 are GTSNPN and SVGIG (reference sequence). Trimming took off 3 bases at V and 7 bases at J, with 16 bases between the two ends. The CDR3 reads CAWSRSGAGQPQHF. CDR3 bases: TGTGCCTGGAGCCGCTCAGGGGCAGGACAGCCCCAGCATTTT.

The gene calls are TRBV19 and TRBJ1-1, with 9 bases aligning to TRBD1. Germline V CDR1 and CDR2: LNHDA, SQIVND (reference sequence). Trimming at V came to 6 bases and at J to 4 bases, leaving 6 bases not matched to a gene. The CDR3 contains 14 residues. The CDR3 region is CASRTGGDTTEAFF. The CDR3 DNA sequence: TGTGCCAGTAGAACAGGGGGCGATACCACTGAAGCTTTCTTT.

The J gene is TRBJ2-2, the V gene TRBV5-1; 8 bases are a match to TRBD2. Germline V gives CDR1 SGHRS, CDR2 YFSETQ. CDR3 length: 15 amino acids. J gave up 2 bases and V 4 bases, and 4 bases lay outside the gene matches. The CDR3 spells CASSRGGSNTGELFF. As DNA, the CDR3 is TGCGCCAGCAGCCGCGGGGGGAGCAACACCGGGGAGCTGTTTTTT.

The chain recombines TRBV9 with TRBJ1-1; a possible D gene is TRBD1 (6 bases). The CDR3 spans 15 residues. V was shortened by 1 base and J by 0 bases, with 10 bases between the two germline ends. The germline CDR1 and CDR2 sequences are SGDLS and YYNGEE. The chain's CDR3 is CASSVLTGMNTEAFF. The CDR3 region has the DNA TGTGCCAGCAGCGTATTGACAGGCATGAACACTGAAGCTTTCTTT.